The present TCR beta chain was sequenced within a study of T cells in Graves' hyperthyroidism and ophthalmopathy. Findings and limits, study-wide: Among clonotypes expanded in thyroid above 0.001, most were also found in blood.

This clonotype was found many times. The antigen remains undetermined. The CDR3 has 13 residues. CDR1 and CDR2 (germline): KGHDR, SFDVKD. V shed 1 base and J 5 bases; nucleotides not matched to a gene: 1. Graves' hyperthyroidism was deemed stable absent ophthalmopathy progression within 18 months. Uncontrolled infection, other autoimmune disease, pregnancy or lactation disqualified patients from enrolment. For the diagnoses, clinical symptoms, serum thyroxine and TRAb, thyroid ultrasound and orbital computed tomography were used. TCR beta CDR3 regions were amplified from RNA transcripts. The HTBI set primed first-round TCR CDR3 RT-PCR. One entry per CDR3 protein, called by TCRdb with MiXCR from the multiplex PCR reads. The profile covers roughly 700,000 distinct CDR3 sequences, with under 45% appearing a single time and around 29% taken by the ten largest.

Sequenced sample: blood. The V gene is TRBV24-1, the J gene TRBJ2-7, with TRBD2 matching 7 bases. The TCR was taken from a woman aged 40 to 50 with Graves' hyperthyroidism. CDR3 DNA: TGTGCCACCAGTGATTTTCGGGGGGACGAGCAGTACTTC. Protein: CATSDFRGDEQYF.